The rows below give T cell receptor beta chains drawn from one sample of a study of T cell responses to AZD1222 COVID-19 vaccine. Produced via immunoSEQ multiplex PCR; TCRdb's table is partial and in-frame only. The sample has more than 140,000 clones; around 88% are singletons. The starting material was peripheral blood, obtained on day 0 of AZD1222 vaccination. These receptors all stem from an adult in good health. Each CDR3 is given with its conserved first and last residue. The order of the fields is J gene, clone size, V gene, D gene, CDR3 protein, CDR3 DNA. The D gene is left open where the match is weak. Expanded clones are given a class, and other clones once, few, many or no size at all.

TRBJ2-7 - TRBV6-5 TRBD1 CASSRTGREEQYF TGTGCCAGCAGTAGGACAGGTCGGGAAGAGCAGTACTTC
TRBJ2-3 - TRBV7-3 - CASGVLGGPSTDTQYF TGTGCCAGCGGAGTACTCGGAGGGCCCTCGACAGATACGCAGTATTTT
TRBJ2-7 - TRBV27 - CASQGADRPSYEQYF TGTGCCAGCCAGGGAGCAGACAGGCCCTCCTACGAGCAGTACTTC
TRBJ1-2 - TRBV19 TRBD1 CASSAPGQGYGYTF TGTGCCAGTAGTGCTCCGGGACAGGGCTATGGCTACACCTTC
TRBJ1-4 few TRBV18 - CASSPGPNEKLFF TGTGCCAGCTCACCAGGGCCTAATGAAAAACTGTTTTTT
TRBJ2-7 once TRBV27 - CASSSVRGDEQYF TGTGCCAGCAGTTCCGTCAGAGGCGACGAGCAGTACTTC
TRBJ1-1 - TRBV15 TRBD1 CAARTGSNTEAFF TGTGCCGCCCGGACAGGTTCGAACACTGAAGCTTTCTTT
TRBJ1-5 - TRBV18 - CASSPGAEGQPQHF TGTGCCAGCTCACCCGGGGCCGAGGGTCAGCCCCAGCATTTT
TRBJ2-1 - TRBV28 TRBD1 CASSLVDRALNEQFF TGTGCCAGCAGTTTGGTGGACAGGGCCCTCAATGAGCAGTTCTTC
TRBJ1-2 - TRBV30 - CAWTPGRADGYTF TGTGCCTGGACCCCGGGACGGGCAGATGGCTACACCTTC
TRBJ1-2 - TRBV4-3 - CASPLVSRHGYTF TGCGCCAGCCCCCTCGTGAGTAGGCATGGCTACACCTTC
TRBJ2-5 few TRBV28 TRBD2 CASSSLAGGRETQYF TGTGCCAGCAGTTCCCTTGCGGGAGGACGAGAGACCCAGTACTTC
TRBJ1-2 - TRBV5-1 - CASSFTPTGFGVGDGYTF TGCGCCAGCAGCTTTACCCCTACAGGGTTTGGCGTAGGAGATGGCTACACCTTC
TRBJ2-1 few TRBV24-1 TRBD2 CATSSGSSYNEQFF TGTGCCACCAGTAGCGGGAGCTCCTACAATGAGCAGTTCTTC
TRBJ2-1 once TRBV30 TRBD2 CARSGRGNEQFF TGTGCACGGAGCGGGAGAGGAAATGAGCAGTTCTTC
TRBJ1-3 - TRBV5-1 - CASSLEQGAASGNTIYF TGCGCCAGCAGCCTAGAACAGGGAGCCGCCTCTGGAAACACCATATATTTT
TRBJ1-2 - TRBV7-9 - CASSFIGDGYTF TGTGCCAGCAGTTTTATTGGGGATGGCTACACCTTC
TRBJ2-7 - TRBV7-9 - CASGDGSYEQYF TGTGCCAGCGGGGACGGCTCCTACGAGCAGTACTTC
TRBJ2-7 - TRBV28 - CASSMLLPTYEQYF TGTGCCAGCAGCATGCTGCTACCGACCTACGAGCAGTACTTC
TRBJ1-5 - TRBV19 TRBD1 CASSIVPTGNQPQHF TGTGCCAGTAGTATAGTCCCGACAGGGAATCAGCCCCAGCATTTT
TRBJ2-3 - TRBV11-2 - CASSLAPYTDTQYF TGTGCCAGCAGCTTAGCCCCGTATACAGATACGCAGTATTTT
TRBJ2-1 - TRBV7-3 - CASSPDLRSYNEQFF TGTGCCAGCAGCCCGGACTTGAGATCCTACAATGAGCAGTTCTTC
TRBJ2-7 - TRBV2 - CASKGASSEQYF TGTGCCAGCAAGGGTGCAAGTAGCGAGCAGTACTTC
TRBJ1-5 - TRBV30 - CAWKDPGRGENQPQHF TGTGCCTGGAAAGACCCGGGGAGGGGCGAGAATCAGCCCCAGCATTTT
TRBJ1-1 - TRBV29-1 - CSVAGVLNTEAFF TGCAGCGTTGCTGGGGTTTTGAACACTGAAGCTTTCTTT
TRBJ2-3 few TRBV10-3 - CAISEVDFDTQYF TGTGCCATCAGTGAGGTGGATTTCGATACGCAGTATTTT
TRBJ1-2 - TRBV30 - CAWSPQDPPRGYTF TGTGCCTGGAGTCCCCAGGACCCCCCGAGGGGCTACACCTTC
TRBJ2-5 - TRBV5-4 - CASSLATGRETQYF TGTGCCAGCAGCTTGGCCACAGGGAGAGAGACCCAGTACTTC
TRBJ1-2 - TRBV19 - CASSIDGYGYTF TGTGCCAGTAGTATAGACGGCTATGGCTACACCTTC
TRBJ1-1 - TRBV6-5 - CASSYGWGLGEEAFF TGTGCCAGCAGTTACGGATGGGGCCTTGGGGAGGAAGCTTTCTTT
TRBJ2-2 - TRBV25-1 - CASSDPRGELFF TGTGCCAGCAGTGACCCTCGCGGGGAGCTGTTTTTT
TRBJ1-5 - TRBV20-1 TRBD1 CSASRGTGGNQPQHF TGCAGTGCTAGTAGGGGGACAGGGGGCAATCAGCCCCAGCATTTT
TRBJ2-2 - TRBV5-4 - CANSLAGQGSTGELFF TGTGCCAACAGCTTGGCTGGTCAGGGTAGCACCGGGGAGCTGTTTTTT
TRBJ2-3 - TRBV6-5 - CASNEGLLLDTQYF TGTGCCAGCAACGAAGGACTCCTACTAGATACGCAGTATTTT
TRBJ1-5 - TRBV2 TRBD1 CASSVRRGDNQPQHF TGTGCCAGCAGTGTTCGCAGGGGGGATAATCAGCCCCAGCATTTT
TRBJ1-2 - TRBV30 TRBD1 CAWSPLSGGVRGYTF TGTGCCTGGAGTCCCCTTTCAGGGGGCGTTCGTGGCTACACCTTC
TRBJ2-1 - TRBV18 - CASSPHDEQFF TGTGCCAGCTCACCCCACGATGAGCAGTTCTTC
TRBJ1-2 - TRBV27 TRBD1 CASSLFGTGAYGYTF TGTGCCAGCAGTTTATTCGGGACAGGGGCCTATGGCTACACCTTC
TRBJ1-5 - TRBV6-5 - CASSPQGMDQPQHF TGTGCCAGCAGCCCCCAGGGGATGGATCAGCCCCAGCATTTT
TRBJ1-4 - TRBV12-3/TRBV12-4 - CASSASGTEKLFF TGTGCCAGCAGTGCCTCCGGGACGGAAAAACTGTTTTTT
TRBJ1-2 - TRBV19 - CASSMGTLYYTF TGTGCCAGTAGTATGGGAACCCTATACTACACCTTC
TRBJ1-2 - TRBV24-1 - CATSDQTGNGYGYTF TGTGCCACCAGTGACCAGACAGGTAATGGCTATGGCTACACCTTC
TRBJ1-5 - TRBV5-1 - CASSLAGESNQPQHF TGCGCCAGCAGCTTGGCCGGGGAAAGCAATCAGCCCCAGCATTTT
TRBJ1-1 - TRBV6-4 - CASSESGRNTEAFF TGTGCCAGCAGTGAATCGGGGAGGAACACTGAAGCTTTCTTT
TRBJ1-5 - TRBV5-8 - CASSLLGGGNQPQHF TGTGCCAGCAGCTTGTTGGGTGGGGGCAATCAGCCCCAGCATTTT
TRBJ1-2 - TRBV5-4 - CASSLAGLNYGYTF TGTGCCAGCAGCTTGGCCGGGCTTAACTATGGCTACACCTTC
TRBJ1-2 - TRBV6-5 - CASLGGNGYTF TGTGCCTCTCTTGGGGGGAATGGCTACACCTTC